This T cell receptor beta chain appears in the sequencing data of a study of T cells in Graves' hyperthyroidism and ophthalmopathy. Amplified TCR beta CDR3 regions derived from RNA transcripts. Carried out on the TCR CDR3, a first-round RT-PCR used the HTBI primer set. A single record per CDR3 protein comes from TCRdb applying MiXCR to the multiplex PCR reads. The sample lists over 650,000 distinct CDR3 sequences, 16% occurring once. Germline V gene sequence: CDR1 DFQATT, CDR2 SNEGSKA (reference sequence). The CDR3 covers 13 residues. Of note for this clonotype: The junction departs from the called germline gene at one end, perhaps through a read error.

V gene TRBV20-1 combines with J gene TRBJ2-1; D is ambiguous. This TCR was sampled from a man aged 18 to 29 with Graves' hyperthyroidism. The source material was blood. This CDR3 reads CSARDGTYSEQFF. The CDR3 coding sequence is TGCAGTGCTAGAGATGGTACTTACAGTGAGCAGTTCTTC.